Following are 32 T cell receptor beta chains from one sample sequenced in a study of T-cell reconstitution after alpha-beta-depleted transplantation in children. Unique molecular identifiers featured in how the TCRbeta library was prepared. TCRdb reprocessed the PCR reads with MiXCR, giving one entry per CDR3 protein. The sample includes 500,000 to 650,000 distinct CDR3 sequences, 9.5% to 12% of them seen just once. The source was PBMCs, mostly from graft donor cells, collected 180 days after TCRalphabeta/CD19-depleted stem cell transplant. These TCRs come from a female patient aged 2-15 years who had a stem cell transplant for aplastic anemia, so the T cells may come from the graft donor.

This clonotype has more than one count but fewer than ten. J is TRBJ2-1 and V is TRBV10-2, with 11 bases matching TRBD2. V dropped 4 bases and J dropped 2; count of bases not matched to a gene: 4. Germline CDR1 reads WSHSY; CDR2 reads SAAADI. The CDR3 sequence is 16 residues long. CDR3 in amino acids: CASSGLAGRPYNEQFF. The CDR3 region has the DNA TGCGCCAGCAGTGGACTAGCGGGAAGGCCCTACAATGAGCAGTTCTTC.

This clonotype was seen more than once but under ten times. The DNA of the CDR3 is TGTGCTAGTGGTTTGGGCAATCAGCCCCAGCATTTT. This translates into CASGLGNQPQHF. The chain recombines TRBV12-5 with TRBJ1-5; D not certain. The V and J ends lost 1 base and 2 bases respectively, with 0 bases between them. CDR1 is LGHNT, CDR2 FRNRAP, per germline. The CDR3 spans 12 residues. Full variable domain (remainder filled in from reference TRBV12-5 and TRBJ1-5): DARVTQTPRHKVTEMGQEVTMRCQPILGHNTVFWYRQTMMQGLELLAYFRNRAPLDDSGMPKDRFSAEMPDATLATLKIQPSEPRDSAVYFCASGLGNQPQHFGDGTRLSIL.

The V and J genes are TRBV7-3 and TRBJ2-7; 8 bases are a match to TRBD2. The CDR3 consists of 15 residues. Per the germline V gene, CDR1 is SGHTA and CDR2 is FQGTGA. The junction had 8 bases not matched to a gene; V was cut back by 5 bases and J by 2 bases. The CDR3 bases are TGTGCCAGCAGCCCCCGGGGACTAGTTACCTACGAGCAGTACTTC. Amino acids: CASSPRGLVTYEQYF.

This chain uses TRBV7-6 with TRBJ1-4, with a weak D call TRBD1 (5 bases). Per the germline V gene, CDR1 is SGHVS and CDR2 is FNYEAQ. This CDR3 comprises 15 residues. Trimming shortened V by 5 bases and J by 8 bases, and 18 bases separated the two germline ends. In DNA form, the CDR3 reads TGTGCCAGCAGCCACCCTATTCAGGGTTTGGAAAAACTGTTTTTT. Its protein product is CASSHPIQGLEKLFF.

This clonotype appeared a few times. This sequence joins TRBV6-2 or TRBV6-3 and TRBJ2-7; a possible D gene is TRBD2 (5 bases). Germline CDR1 reads MNHEY; CDR2 reads SVGEGT. The CDR3 covers 15 residues. The ends were cut back, 2 bases at V and 1 base at J, with 12 bases in the middle. This CDR3 reads CASSYGEPVSYEQYV. The CDR3 DNA is TGTGCCAGCAGTTACGGGGAGCCCGTTTCCTACGAGCAGTACGTC.

The chain is built from TRBV4-3 and TRBJ1-2, with D uncertain. This CDR3 has 16 amino acids. The V and J ends lost 1 base and 5 bases respectively, with 17 bases between them. Looked up from germline, CDR1 is LGHNA and CDR2 is YSLEER. CDR3 nucleotides: TGCGCCAGCAGCCAAGGAGAGTACAGAGCCTTATATGGCTACACCTTC. Its translation: CASSQGEYRALYGYTF.

This clonotype was counted many times. The rearrangement joins TRBV18 to TRBJ1-5; D perhaps matches TRBD1 (5 bases). Germline V lookup: CDR1 KGHSH, CDR2 LQKENI. Trimming took 6 bases from V and 7 from J, leaving 13 bases between them. This CDR3 is built from 13 residues. For the CDR3, the DNA is TGTGCCAGCTCCCAAGACAGAGAACAGCCCCAGCATTTT. This codes for CASSQDREQPQHF. Supplemented by reference TRBV18 and TRBJ1-5, the full variable domain reads NAGVMQNPRHLVRRRGQEARLRCSPMKGHSHVYWYRQLPEEGLKFMVYLQKENIIDESGMPKERFSAEFPKEGPSILRIQQVVRGDSAAYFCASSQDREQPQHFGDGTRLSIL.

The count of this clonotype is one. V and J are TRBV2 and TRBJ2-1; 10 bases agree with TRBD2. Trimming at V came to 5 bases and at J to 4 bases, leaving 5 bases not matched to a gene. CDR3 size: 15 residues. Looked up from germline, CDR1 is SNHLY and CDR2 is FYNNEI. This CDR3 reads CASSKTSGYYNEQFF. The CDR3 DNA reads as TGTGCCAGCAGTAAGACTAGCGGGTATTACAATGAGCAGTTCTTC.

The rearrangement uses TRBV4-3 and TRBJ2-2; 7 bases map to TRBD1. This CDR3 comprises 18 residues. With V trimmed by 1 base and J by 5 bases, 13 bases remained unmatched. Germline V gives CDR1 LGHNA, CDR2 YSLEER. CDR3 bases: TGCGCCAGCAGCCAAGCGCTTTTAAGGGGGCGAATTACCGGGGAGCTGTTTTTT. As protein: CASSQALLRGRITGELFF.

This clonotype was counted only a few times. The chain carries TRBV27 and TRBJ2-4; 7 bases match TRBD1. With 3 bases clipped from V and 8 bases from J, the junction kept 13 bases outside the gene matches. The CDR3 has 16 amino acids. The germline V gene encodes CDR1 MNHEY and CDR2 SMNVEV (reference sequence). For the CDR3, the DNA is TGTGCCAGCAGTTTCATCCCGAGGGGGCCGATATACATTCAGTACTTC. It encodes CASSFIPRGPIYIQYF.

This clonotype was picked up many times. The chain uses TRBV7-9 and TRBJ2-1, with TRBD1 matching over 7 bases. With 5 bases clipped from V and 5 bases from J, the junction kept 6 bases outside the gene matches. The CDR3 sequence is 14 residues long. Per germline, CDR1 SEHNR and CDR2 FQNEAQ (reference sequence). CDR3 amino acids: CASSHRGQNNEQFF. In nucleotides, the CDR3 is TGTGCCAGCAGCCACCGGGGACAGAACAATGAGCAGTTCTTC.

This clonotype was picked up many times. The chain combines TRBV7-8 with TRBJ1-2; no clear D. CDR1 is SGHVS, CDR2 FQNEAQ, per germline. The CDR3 loop spans 13 amino acids. The germline V and J ends were trimmed by 5 bases and 2 bases, with 9 bases remaining between them. CDR3 region: CASSPRRNYGYTF. The CDR3 DNA is TGTGCCAGCAGCCCTAGACGGAACTATGGCTACACCTTC.

This clonotype was seen a handful of times. This chain joins TRBV5-1 and TRBJ2-1; D is unresolved. Trimming left V 2 bases short and J 12 bases short, with 12 bases between. CDR3 length equals 12 residues. CDR1 and CDR2 from the germline V gene are SGHRS and YFSETQ. CDR3: CASSFSIGSQFF. CDR3 nucleotides: TGCGCCAGCAGCTTTAGTATAGGGTCGCAGTTCTTC.

The chain couples TRBV27 to TRBJ2-5, with 10 bases fitting TRBD2. The V gene end was trimmed by 2 bases and the J gene end by 1 base; junction bases not matched to a gene: 4. This CDR3 contains 16 residues. The germline V gene has CDR1 MNHEY and CDR2 SMNVEV (reference sequence). The CDR3 nucleotides are TGTGCCAGCAGTTTAAGACTAGCGGGCCCCCAAGAGACCCAGTACTTC. This sequence encodes CASSLRLAGPQETQYF.

The chain combines TRBV28 with TRBJ1-1; TRBD1 matches at 7 bases. The CDR3 has 14 amino acids. Germline values: CDR1 MDHEN, CDR2 SYDVKM. After removal of 5 bases from V and 5 bases from J, the junction contained 8 bases not matched to a gene. DNA of the CDR3: TGTGCCAGCAGTCCCCGACAGGGAGTGACTGAAGCTTTCTTT. It encodes CASSPRQGVTEAFF. Supplemented by reference TRBV28 and TRBJ1-1, the full variable domain reads DVKVTQSSRYLVKRTGEKVFLECVQDMDHENMFWYRQDPGLGLRLIYFSYDVKMKEKGDIPEGYSVSREKKERFSLILESASTNQTSMYLCASSPRQGVTEAFFGQGTRLTVV.

The table lists this clonotype with many counts. V and J are TRBV10-2 and TRBJ2-1; 9 bases match TRBD2. V lost 4 bases and J lost 4; bases outside the gene matches: 8. Looked up from germline, CDR1 is WSHSY and CDR2 is SAAADI. The CDR3 runs to 16 residues. The chain's CDR3 is CASSGLGGRVYNEQFF. The CDR3 nucleotides read TGCGCCAGCAGTGGTCTGGGCGGGAGGGTTTACAATGAGCAGTTCTTC.

This clonotype turned up a few times. The chain has TRBV7-3 and TRBJ2-7; D tentatively fits TRBD1 or TRBD2 (5 bases each). CDR1 and CDR2 (germline): SGHTA, FQGTGA. V lost 5 bases and J lost 0, with 17 bases in between. The CDR3 contains 16 residues. The CDR3 is CASSVYNGAVSYEQYF. CDR3 bases: TGTGCCAGCAGCGTCTACAACGGGGCGGTCTCCTACGAGCAGTACTTC.

J is TRBJ1-5 and V is TRBV20-1; weak D call: TRBD1 (5 bases). Between the trimmed V and J ends, which lost 1 base and 1 base, there was a span of 8 bases. This CDR3 is built from 14 residues. Germline CDR1 DFQATT, CDR2 SNEGSKA (reference sequence). CDR3 bases: TGCAGTGCTAGAGTGGGGGGGAGCAATCAGCCCCAGCATTTT. This encodes CSARVGGSNQPQHF.

This clonotype occurred a few times. This sequence joins TRBV4-2 and TRBJ1-5; D is possibly TRBD1 (6 bases). CDR1 LGHNA and CDR2 YNFKEQ come from the germline V gene. V lost 0 bases, J lost 12 bases, and 18 bases lay in between. CDR3 size: 15 residues. The CDR3 sequence is CASSQDQGQQKGQHF. The CDR3 nucleotides read TGTGCCAGCAGCCAAGATCAGGGGCAGCAAAAGGGCCAGCATTTT.

The sample holds a few counts of this clonotype. The chain uses TRBV5-1 and TRBJ1-6; possibly TRBD1 for D (5 bases). The V gene lost 0 bases and the J gene lost 4 bases, with 11 bases spanning the gap. The germline V gene has CDR1 SGHRS and CDR2 YFSETQ. CDR3 size: 16 residues. The CDR3 loop is CASSLAGTLYNSPLHF. DNA for the CDR3: TGCGCCAGCAGCTTGGCCGGGACGCTATATAATTCACCCCTCCACTTT.

CDR3 in DNA: TGTGCCAGCGGAGACAGGGGCACCTACGAGCAGTACTTC. It specifies CASGDRGTYEQYF. The chain employs TRBV27 and TRBJ2-7, with 8 bases identical to TRBD1. Per germline, CDR1 MNHEY and CDR2 SMNVEV (reference sequence). The CDR3 consists of 13 residues. Trimming removed 8 bases from V and 2 bases from J; junction bases left unmatched: 5.

This chain links TRBV28 with TRBJ2-3, with no clear D. CDR1 and CDR2 from the germline V gene are MDHEN and SYDVKM. This CDR3 contains 15 residues. Trimming removed 5 bases from V and 6 bases from J, with 18 bases in between. The DNA for the CDR3 is TGTGCCAGCAGTCTCCGGGCAACCGATATGGATACGCAGTATTTT. It is translated as CASSLRATDMDTQYF.

This sequence joins TRBV14 and TRBJ2-2, with D perhaps TRBD1 or TRBD2 (5 bases each). Germline assignment: CDR1 SGHDN and CDR2 FVKESK. This CDR3 has 16 residues. Between the trimmed V and J ends, which lost 7 bases and 1 base, there was a span of 16 bases. CDR3 nucleotides: TGTGCCAGCACCCGGGACCACATTCGGAACACCGGGGAGCTGTTTTTT. This sequence encodes CASTRDHIRNTGELFF.

The chain uses TRBV9 and TRBJ1-2, with D unresolved. Trimming took off 5 bases at V and 7 bases at J, with 15 bases between the two ends. CDR1 is SGDLS and CDR2 is YYNGEE in the germline V gene. The CDR3 runs to 13 residues. CDR3 sequence (DNA): TGTGCCAGCAGTTACCTTGAGGGATCTGGCTACACCTTC. This gives the protein CASSYLEGSGYTF.

The V gene is TRBV7-9, the J gene TRBJ2-7; 8 bases line up with TRBD2. The CDR3 extends over 13 amino acids. V lost 5 bases, J lost 6 bases, and 6 bases stayed unmatched. Per the germline V gene, CDR1 is SEHNR and CDR2 is FQNEAQ (reference sequence). The CDR3 region has the DNA TGTGCCAGCAGCGTGGGACTAGTTGGCGAGCAGTACGTC. It codes for CASSVGLVGEQYV.

The genes are TRBV7-8 and TRBJ1-5, with 10 bases that match TRBD1. The CDR3 length is 17 residues. Germline V gene lookup returns CDR1 SGHVS and CDR2 FQNEAQ. Trimming took 0 bases from V and 10 from J; bases not matched to a gene: 12. The CDR3 DNA follows: TGTGCCAGCAGCTTAGCTCCGGGACAGGGGTCCGGACGACCCCAGCATTTT. Its translation is CASSLAPGQGSGRPQHF.

This clonotype has only a few counts. The V and J genes are TRBV15 and TRBJ2-3; D gene unclear. Trimming took 0 bases from V and 6 from J, leaving 16 bases between them. Germline V lookup: CDR1 LNHNV, CDR2 YYDKDF (reference sequence). CDR3 size: 16 residues. The CDR3 nucleotides are TGTGCCACCAGCAGAGATCGTGTAAAGACCGGCGATACGCAGTATTTT. Protein product: CATSRDRVKTGDTQYF.

J is TRBJ1-2 and V is TRBV19; D possibly corresponds to TRBD1 (6 bases). The CDR3 covers 15 residues. CDR1 is LNHDA, CDR2 SQIVND, per germline (reference sequence). V lost 4 bases, J lost 1 base, and 13 bases lay in between. CDR3 region: CASSRGRLINYGYTF. The CDR3, as DNA: TGTGCCAGTAGTAGGGGGCGACTAATTAACTATGGCTACACCTTC.

This clonotype was observed a few times. The chain couples TRBV4-3 to TRBJ2-5; 13 nucleotides align to TRBD2. The V gene end was trimmed by 5 bases and the J gene end by 4 bases; junction bases not matched to a gene: 7. Per the germline V gene, CDR1 is LGHNA and CDR2 is YSLEER. The CDR3 is made up of 16 amino acids. The CDR3 reads CASSIRLAGGAETQYF. Here the CDR3 DNA reads TGCGCCAGCAGCATTCGACTAGCGGGAGGTGCAGAGACCCAGTACTTC.

In this sample, this clonotype turned up a few times. V usage is TRBV13 and J usage is TRBJ2-3; 12 nucleotides match TRBD2. Germline lookup yields CDR1 PRHDT and CDR2 FYEKMQ (reference sequence). The CDR3 length is 18 residues. V shed 0 bases, J shed 6 bases, and the junction held 10 bases outside the gene matches. The DNA for the CDR3 is TGTGCCAGCAGCTTAGGCCTGACTAGCGGGAGCACAGGGGATACGCAGTATTTT. Protein product: CASSLGLTSGSTGDTQYF.

The table lists this clonotype with many counts. The V call is TRBV20-1, the J call TRBJ1-1; no definite D call. The CDR3 sequence is 13 residues long. Germline V CDR1 and CDR2: DFQATT, SNEGSKA (reference sequence). The V end lost 3 bases, the J end lost 1 base, and 9 bases lay between the germline ends. The CDR3 DNA sequence: TGCAGTGCTAGGGTCCGGGGGAACACTGAAGCTTTCTTT. Translated: CSARVRGNTEAFF.

This clonotype was counted at least ten times. CDR3 region: CATSRDPPAGGYTEAFF. For the CDR3, the DNA is TGTGCCACCAGCAGAGATCCCCCGGCAGGGGGGTACACTGAAGCTTTCTTT. The chain recombines TRBV15 with TRBJ1-1; 7 nucleotides agree with TRBD1. V dropped 0 bases and J dropped 3; count of bases not matched to a gene: 10. CDR3 length: 17 amino acids. CDR1 and CDR2 (germline): LNHNV, YYDKDF (reference sequence). The variable domain in full, with the rest retrieved from reference TRBV15 and TRBJ1-1, is DAMVIQNPRYQVTQFGKPVTLSCSQTLNHNVMYWYQQKSSQAPKLLFHYYDKDFNNEADTPDNFQSRRPNTSFCFLDIRSPGLGDTAMYLCATSRDPPAGGYTEAFFGQGTRLTVV.